One T cell receptor beta chain is described in this entry. Its antigen is unknown. These data originate in a study of lymphopenia after photon versus proton radiotherapy. Study results and caveats: A bigger post-nadir fall in TCR diversity correlated inversely with survival time in deceased patients. Survival link was tested only in deceased patients; proton benefit remains a possibility. Oligoclonal CD8+ Temra expansion after nadir drove photon patients' diversity drop.

The CDR3 sequence is 15 residues long. Germline-derived CDR1 and CDR2 are SGHRS and YFSETQ. The germline V and J ends were trimmed by 3 bases and 9 bases, with 22 bases remaining between them. TCRdb's table, derived via immunoSEQ multiplex PCR, lists solely in-frame clones and lacks some. The sample yields around 64,000 clones, less than 95% seen once. The sample here was peripheral blood, taken from a patient treated with photon-based radiotherapy. The sequence was collected from a woman aged 40 to 50 with cholangiocarcinoma. The J gene is TRBJ2-7, the V gene TRBV5-1, with D tentatively TRBD1 (5 bases). The CDR3 DNA follows: TGCGCCAGCAGCTCCTCCCAGGGCCCCGGGTCAGGGCAGTACTTC. Its translation is CASSSSQGPGSGQYF. Looking up the rest from reference TRBV5-1 and TRBJ2-7 gives the full variable domain: KAGVTQTPRYLIKTRGQQVTLSCSPISGHRSVSWYQQTPGQGLQFLFEYFSETQRNKGNFPGRFSGRQFSNSRSEMNVSTLELGDSALYLCASSSSQGPGSGQYFGPGTRLTVT.